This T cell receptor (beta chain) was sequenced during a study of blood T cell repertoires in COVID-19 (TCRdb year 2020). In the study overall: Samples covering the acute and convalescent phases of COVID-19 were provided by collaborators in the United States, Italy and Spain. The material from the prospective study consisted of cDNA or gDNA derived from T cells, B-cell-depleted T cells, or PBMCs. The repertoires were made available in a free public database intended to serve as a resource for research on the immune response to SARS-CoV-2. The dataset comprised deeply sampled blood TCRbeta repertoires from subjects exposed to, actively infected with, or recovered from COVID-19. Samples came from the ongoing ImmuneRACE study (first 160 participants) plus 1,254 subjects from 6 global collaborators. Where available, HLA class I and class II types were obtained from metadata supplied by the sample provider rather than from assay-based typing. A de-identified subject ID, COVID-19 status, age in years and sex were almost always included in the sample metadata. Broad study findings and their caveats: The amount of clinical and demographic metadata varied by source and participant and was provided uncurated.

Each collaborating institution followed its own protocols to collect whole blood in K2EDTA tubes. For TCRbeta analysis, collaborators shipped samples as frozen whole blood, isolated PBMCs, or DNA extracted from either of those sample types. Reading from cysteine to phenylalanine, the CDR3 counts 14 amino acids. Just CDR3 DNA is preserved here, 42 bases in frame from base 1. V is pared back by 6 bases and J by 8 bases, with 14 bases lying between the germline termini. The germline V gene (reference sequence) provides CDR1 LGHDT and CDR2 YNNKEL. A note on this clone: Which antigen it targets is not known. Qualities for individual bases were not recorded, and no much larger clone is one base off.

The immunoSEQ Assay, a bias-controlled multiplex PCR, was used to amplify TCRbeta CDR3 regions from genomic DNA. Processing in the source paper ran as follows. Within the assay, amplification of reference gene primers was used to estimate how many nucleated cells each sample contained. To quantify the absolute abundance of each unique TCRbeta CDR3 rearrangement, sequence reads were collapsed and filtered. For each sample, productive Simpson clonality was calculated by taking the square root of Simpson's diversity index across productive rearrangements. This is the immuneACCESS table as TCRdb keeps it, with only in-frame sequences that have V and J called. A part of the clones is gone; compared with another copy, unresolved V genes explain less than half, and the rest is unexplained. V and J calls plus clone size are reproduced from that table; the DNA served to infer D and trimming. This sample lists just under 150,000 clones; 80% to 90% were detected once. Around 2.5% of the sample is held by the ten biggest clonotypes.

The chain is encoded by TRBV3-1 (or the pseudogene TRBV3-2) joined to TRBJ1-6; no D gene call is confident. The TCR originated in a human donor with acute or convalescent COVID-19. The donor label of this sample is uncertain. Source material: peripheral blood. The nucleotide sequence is TGTGCCAGCAGTCCTCCGGGGAGAGATTCACCCCTCCACTTT. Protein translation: CASSPPGRDSPLHF.